These 3 T cell receptor beta chains share one sample of origin, sequenced in a study of OX40 agonist ivuxolimab in advanced cancers. Only in-frame clones appear in the TCRdb table, and some are missing; sequencing was by immunoSEQ multiplex PCR. The table includes about 83,000 clones, 85% detected once. Sequenced material: CD4+ or CD8+ T cells sorted from blood, taken in a trial of the OX40 agonist ivuxolimab. These receptor sequences come from an adult with an advanced solid tumor such as melanoma, head and neck, liver or kidney cancer.

To note about this clone: A junction end diverges from the germline sequence, so it may reflect a read error. V gene TRBV11-2 combines with J gene TRBJ1-3, with D tentatively TRBD1 (6 bases). CDR3 length: 13 amino acids. Germline values: CDR1 SGHAT, CDR2 FQNNGV. The CDR3 reads CASSLDRGNTIHF. The CDR3 bases are TGTGCCAGCAGCTTAGACAGGGGAAACACCATACATTTT.

The genes are TRBV4-3 and TRBJ2-1, with 7 bases lining up with TRBD2. V shed 4 bases, J shed 9 bases, and the junction held 6 bases outside the gene matches. CDR3 length equals 13 residues. Germline CDR1 LGHNA, CDR2 YSLEER. CDR3 loop: CASSLTQRGEQFF. The CDR3 coding sequence is TGCGCCAGCAGCCTCACCCAGCGGGGTGAGCAGTTCTTC.

V gene TRBV19 combines with J gene TRBJ1-5; 7 bases are a match to TRBD1. Per germline, CDR1 LNHDA and CDR2 SQIVND (reference sequence). V lost 5 bases, J lost 6 bases, and 13 bases stayed unmatched. This CDR3 is built from 16 residues. This chain's CDR3 is CASSAHTGDWGQPQHF. Here the CDR3 DNA reads TGTGCCAGTAGTGCTCACACAGGGGACTGGGGTCAGCCCCAGCATTTT.